This TCR beta chain came from a study of blood T cell repertoires in COVID-19. Assay: immunoSEQ multiplex PCR; the TCRdb copy retains only in-frame clones and omits some. The data show over 250,000 clones, with roughly nine tenths seen just once and 1.9% held by the top ten. This clone has only a few counts. Germline loops: CDR1 SGHTA, CDR2 FQGTGA. With 0 bases clipped from V and 5 bases from J, the junction kept 6 bases outside the gene matches. CDR3 size: 16 residues. The source is a woman aged 60-75 years who had recovered from COVID-19. The V gene is TRBV7-3, the J gene TRBJ2-2, with 7 bases fitting TRBD2. The sequenced sample consisted of PBMCs or T cells enriched from blood (not recorded which). CDR3 residues: CASSLTSGIFTGELFF. CDR3 nucleotide sequence: TGTGCCAGCAGCTTAACGAGCGGGATTTTTACCGGGGAGCTGTTTTTT.